What follows is one TCR beta chain and its context. Antigen: not known. This sample is part of a study of blood T cells in healthy people across ages. A second PCR, run for roughly 7 to 12 cycles, used a sample-barcoded 5' primer plus a J-beta primer mix. With 12 random nucleotides, a template-switch adaptor tagged each individual cDNA molecule. MiXCR, applied by TCRdb to the 5' RACE reads, yields one record per CDR3 protein. The sample lists approximately 770,000 distinct CDR3 sequences, more than 45% occurring once. Findings and limits, study-wide: There was no known CMV status for donors, so expanded clonotype changes were possibly confounded. More naive CD4+ cells and higher diversity were found in long-lived than in aged donors.

The V end lost 2 bases, the J end lost 4 bases, and 5 bases lay between the germline ends. The germline V gene encodes CDR1 MNHEY and CDR2 SVGEGT. The CDR3 covers 12 residues. The gene calls are TRBV6-2 or TRBV6-3 and TRBJ2-5; TRBD1 or TRBD2 may be the D gene (5 bases each). Material: blood. This TCR was sampled from a man aged 25-45 years in good health. The CDR3 DNA reads as TGTGCCAGCAGTTACGGGACAGAGACCCAGTACTTC. This codes for CASSYGTETQYF.